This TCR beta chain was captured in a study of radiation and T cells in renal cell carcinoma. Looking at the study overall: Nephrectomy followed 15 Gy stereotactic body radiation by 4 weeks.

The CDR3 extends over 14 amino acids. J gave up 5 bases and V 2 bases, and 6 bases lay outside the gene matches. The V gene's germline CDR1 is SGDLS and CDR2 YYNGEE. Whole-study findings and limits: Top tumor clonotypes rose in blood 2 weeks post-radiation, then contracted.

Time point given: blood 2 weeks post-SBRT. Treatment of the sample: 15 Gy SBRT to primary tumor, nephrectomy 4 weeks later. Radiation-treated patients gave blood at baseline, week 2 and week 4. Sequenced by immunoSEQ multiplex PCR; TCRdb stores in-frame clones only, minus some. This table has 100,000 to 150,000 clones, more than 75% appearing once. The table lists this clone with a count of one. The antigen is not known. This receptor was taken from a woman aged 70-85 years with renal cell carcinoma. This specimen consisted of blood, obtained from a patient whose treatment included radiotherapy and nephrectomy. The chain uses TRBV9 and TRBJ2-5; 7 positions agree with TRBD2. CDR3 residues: CASSVGGAGETQYF. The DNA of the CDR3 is TGTGCCAGCAGCGTTGGGGGAGCGGGGGAGACCCAGTACTTC. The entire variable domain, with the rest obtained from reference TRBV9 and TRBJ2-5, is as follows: DSGVTQTPKHLITATGQRVTLRCSPRSGDLSVYWYQQSLDQGLQFLIQYYNGEERAKGNILERFSAQQFPDLHSELNLSSLELGDSALYFCASSVGGAGETQYFGPGTRLLVL.